These 13 T cell receptor beta chains share one sample of origin, sequenced in a study of blood T cell repertoires in COVID-19. Repertoires were generated with immunoSEQ multiplex PCR, while TCRdb's copy carries only in-frame clones and drops some. The sample holds about 170,000 clones; approximately 86% are singletons and the top ten take about 6.5%. The source material was peripheral blood. The receptors derive from a woman at least 80 years old in a cohort sampled during active or convalescent COVID-19.

The chain recombines TRBV11-3 with TRBJ1-1; tentatively, D is TRBD1 (6 bases). The germline V and J ends were trimmed by 4 bases and 3 bases, with 21 bases remaining between them. Germline V gene data show CDR1 as SGHNT and CDR2 as YENEEA. This CDR3 is 17 amino acids long. The DNA of the CDR3 is TGTGCCAGCAGCTCCCTTAAAGGGGGAAGAGTGGACACTGAAGCTTTCTTT. Encoded protein: CASSSLKGGRVDTEAFF. Combining the CDR3 with reference TRBV11-3 and TRBJ1-1 gives the whole variable domain EAGVVQSPRYKIIEKKQPVAFWCNPISGHNTLYWYLQNLGQGPELLIRYENEEAVDDSQLPKDRFSAERLKGVDSTLKIQPAELGDSAVYLCASSSLKGGRVDTEAFFGQGTRLTVV.

The chain couples TRBV11-2 to TRBJ2-7, with D possibly matching TRBD2 (6 bases). The CDR3 contains 15 residues. V was clipped by 1 base and J by 0 bases, with 10 bases between them. Germline CDR1 SGHAT, CDR2 FQNNGV. The chain's CDR3 is CASSLVAVASYEQYF. The CDR3 nucleotides read TGTGCCAGCAGCTTAGTAGCGGTGGCCTCCTACGAGCAGTACTTC.

The rearrangement links TRBV27 to TRBJ2-1, with 12 bases identical to TRBD2. The ends lost 3 bases at V and 6 bases at J; junction bases unmatched: 9. The V gene's germline CDR1 is MNHEY and CDR2 SMNVEV (reference sequence). This CDR3 comprises 17 residues. In DNA, the CDR3 is TGTGCCAGCAGTTTGAGCCCTAGCGGGAGGGCCGTCAATGAGCAGTTCTTC. Encoded protein: CASSLSPSGRAVNEQFF.

The chain uses TRBV27 and TRBJ2-3, with TRBD2 matching over 7 bases. The V and J ends lost 1 base and 0 bases, in that order; junction bases with no gene match: 4. The V gene's germline CDR1 is MNHEY and CDR2 SMNVEV (reference sequence). The CDR3 extends over 16 amino acids. For the CDR3, the DNA is TGTGCCAGCAGTTTATGGCGGGGGTATAGCACAGATACGCAGTATTTT. It is translated as CASSLWRGYSTDTQYF.

This chain uses TRBV6-1 with TRBJ2-2, with a weak D call TRBD1 (6 bases). The CDR3 has 15 amino acids. V gave up 0 bases and J gave up 7 bases, with 12 bases separating them. Germline V gene sequence: CDR1 MNHNS, CDR2 SASEGT. CDR3 bases: TGTGCCAGCAGTGAAGCGTTACAGGGTTACGGGGAGCTGTTTTTT. It encodes CASSEALQGYGELFF.

The chain combines TRBV19 with TRBJ2-5; D may be TRBD1 (5 bases). The CDR3 is 14 residues long. Trimming stripped 2 bases from V and 1 base from J, with 8 bases between. CDR1 is LNHDA, CDR2 SQIVND, per germline (reference sequence). This CDR3 reads CASSIKGPQETQYF. CDR3 DNA: TGTGCCAGTAGTATAAAGGGGCCCCAAGAGACCCAGTACTTC.

The count of this clone is one. The chain employs TRBV7-9 and TRBJ1-3; 7 nucleotides align to TRBD1. V was clipped by 3 bases and J by 0 bases; unmatched bases: 8. Germline CDR1 reads SEHNR; CDR2 reads FQNEAQ (reference sequence). The CDR3 is 17 amino acids. The DNA for the CDR3 is TGTGCCAGCAGCTTTACAGGGGATAGGTTCTCTGGAAACACCATATATTTT. Protein sequence: CASSFTGDRFSGNTIYF.

V gene TRBV18 combines with J gene TRBJ1-4, with D perhaps TRBD1 (5 bases). There are 19 residues in the CDR3. Germline V gene lookup returns CDR1 KGHSH and CDR2 LQKENI. V was trimmed by 3 bases and J by 0 bases, leaving 20 bases between them. The DNA for the CDR3 is TGTGCCAGCTCACCGGTTCGGCGGGGGGTCATCCCAACTAATGAAAAACTGTTTTTT. Translation gives CASSPVRRGVIPTNEKLFF.

V is TRBV5-1 and J is TRBJ1-1; D gene ambiguous. Germline V gene lookup returns CDR1 SGHRS and CDR2 YFSETQ. CDR3 length: 13 amino acids. Trimming left V 0 bases short and J 4 bases short, with 7 bases between. The CDR3 sequence is CASSLVQSTEAFF. The CDR3 DNA sequence: TGCGCCAGCAGCTTGGTACAGTCCACTGAAGCTTTCTTT.

The chain joins TRBV5-1 to TRBJ2-5; 14 nucleotides agree with TRBD2. Germline V gene lookup returns CDR1 SGHRS and CDR2 YFSETQ. The V gene end was trimmed by 0 bases and the J gene end by 0 bases; junction bases not matched to a gene: 16. The CDR3 spans 22 residues. CDR3 DNA sequence: TGCGCCAGCAGCTTGGCTAGTACCTCCGGGACTAGCGGGAGAACGTACCAAGAGACCCAGTACTTC. This encodes CASSLASTSGTSGRTYQETQYF.

The gene calls are TRBV6-5 and TRBJ1-2; TRBD1 is a possible D gene (6 bases). Germline assignment: CDR1 MNHEY and CDR2 SVGAGI. Trimming cost V 2 bases and J 0 bases, with 10 bases left between them. The CDR3 is made up of 15 amino acids. The CDR3: CASSYQGGANYGYTF. DNA for the CDR3: TGTGCCAGCAGTTACCAAGGGGGGGCTAACTATGGCTACACCTTC.

This clone was seen a single time. V is TRBV2 and J is TRBJ1-5, with TRBD1 as a possible D gene (6 bases). CDR1 is SNHLY and CDR2 is FYNNEI in the germline V gene. The CDR3 is 14 amino acids. V was clipped by 7 bases and J by 5 bases, with 15 bases between them. CDR3 loop: CASNLQGLDQPQHF. CDR3 nucleotides: TGTGCCAGCAATTTACAGGGTTTGGATCAGCCCCAGCATTTT.

The genes are TRBV5-1 and TRBJ1-5; no clear D gene. The CDR3 sequence is 14 residues long. The ends were cut back, 1 base at V and 7 bases at J, with 12 bases in the middle. In germline, CDR1 is SGHRS, CDR2 YFSETQ. This CDR3 is CASSLYTEEQPQHF. CDR3 DNA sequence: TGCGCCAGCAGCTTGTACACCGAGGAGCAGCCCCAGCATTTT.